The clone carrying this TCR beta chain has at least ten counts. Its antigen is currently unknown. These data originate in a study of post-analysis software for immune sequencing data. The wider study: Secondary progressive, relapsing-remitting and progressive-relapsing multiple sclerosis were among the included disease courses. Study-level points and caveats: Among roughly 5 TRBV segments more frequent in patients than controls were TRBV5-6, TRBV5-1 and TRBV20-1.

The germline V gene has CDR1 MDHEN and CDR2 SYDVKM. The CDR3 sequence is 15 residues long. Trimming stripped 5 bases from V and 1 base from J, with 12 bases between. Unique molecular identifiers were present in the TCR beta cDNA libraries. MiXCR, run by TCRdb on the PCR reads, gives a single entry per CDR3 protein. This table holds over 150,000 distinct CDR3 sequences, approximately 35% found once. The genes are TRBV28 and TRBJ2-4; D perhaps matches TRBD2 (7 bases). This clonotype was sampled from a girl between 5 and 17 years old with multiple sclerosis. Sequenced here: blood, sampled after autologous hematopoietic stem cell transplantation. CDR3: CASSHRGGAKNIQYF. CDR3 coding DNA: TGTGCCAGCAGTCATAGGGGGGGTGCCAAAAACATTCAGTACTTC.